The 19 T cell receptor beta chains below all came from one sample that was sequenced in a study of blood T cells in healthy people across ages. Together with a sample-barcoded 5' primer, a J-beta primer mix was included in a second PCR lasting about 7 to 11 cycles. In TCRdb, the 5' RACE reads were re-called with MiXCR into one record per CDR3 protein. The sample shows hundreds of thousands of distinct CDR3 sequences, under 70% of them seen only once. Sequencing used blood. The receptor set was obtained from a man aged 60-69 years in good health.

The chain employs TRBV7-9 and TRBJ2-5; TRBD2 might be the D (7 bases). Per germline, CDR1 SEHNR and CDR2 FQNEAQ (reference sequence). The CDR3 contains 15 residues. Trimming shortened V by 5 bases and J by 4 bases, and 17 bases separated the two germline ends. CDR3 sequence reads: CASSPVAGEGETQYF. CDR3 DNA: TGTGCCAGCAGCCCCGTGGCAGGGGAGGGAGAGACCCAGTACTTC.

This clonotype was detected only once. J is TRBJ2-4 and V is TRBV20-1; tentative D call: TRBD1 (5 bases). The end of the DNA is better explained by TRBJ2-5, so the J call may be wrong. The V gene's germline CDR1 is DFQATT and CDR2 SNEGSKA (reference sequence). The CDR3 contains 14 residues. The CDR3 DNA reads TGCAGTGCTAGAGATCCATTAGGGGTGGAGACCCAGTACTTC. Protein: CSARDPLGVETQYF.

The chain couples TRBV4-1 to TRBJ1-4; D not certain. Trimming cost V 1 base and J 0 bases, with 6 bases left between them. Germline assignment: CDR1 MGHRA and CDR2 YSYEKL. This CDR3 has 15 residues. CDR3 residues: CASSQGRTTNEKLFF. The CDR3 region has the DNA TGCGCCAGCAGCCAAGGTCGCACAACTAATGAAAAACTGTTTTTT.

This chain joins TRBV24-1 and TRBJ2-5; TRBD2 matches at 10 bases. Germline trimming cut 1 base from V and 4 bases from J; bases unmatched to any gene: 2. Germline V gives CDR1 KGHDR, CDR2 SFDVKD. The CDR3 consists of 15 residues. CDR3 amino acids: CATSDFSGGLETQYF. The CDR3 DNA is TGTGCCACCAGTGATTTTAGCGGGGGGTTAGAGACCCAGTACTTC.

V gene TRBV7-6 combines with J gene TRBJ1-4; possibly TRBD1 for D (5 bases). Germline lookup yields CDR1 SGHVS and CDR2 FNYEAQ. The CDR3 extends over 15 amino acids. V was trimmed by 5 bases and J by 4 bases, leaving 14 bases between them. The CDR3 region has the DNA TGTGCCAGCAGCCCCGCCCAAGGGGATAATGAAAAACTGTTTTTT. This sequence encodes CASSPAQGDNEKLFF.

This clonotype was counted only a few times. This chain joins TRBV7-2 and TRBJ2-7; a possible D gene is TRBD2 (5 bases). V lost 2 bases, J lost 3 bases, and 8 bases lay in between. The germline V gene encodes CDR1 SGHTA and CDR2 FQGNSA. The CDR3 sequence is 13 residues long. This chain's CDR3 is CASSLSADYEQYF. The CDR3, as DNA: TGTGCCAGCAGCTTATCAGCGGACTACGAGCAGTACTTC.

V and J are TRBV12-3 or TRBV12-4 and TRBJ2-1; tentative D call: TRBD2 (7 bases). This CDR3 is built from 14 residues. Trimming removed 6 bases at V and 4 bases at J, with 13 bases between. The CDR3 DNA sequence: TGTGCCAGCAGCATTCGGGGGGCTTACAATGAGCAGTTCTTC. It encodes CASSIRGAYNEQFF.

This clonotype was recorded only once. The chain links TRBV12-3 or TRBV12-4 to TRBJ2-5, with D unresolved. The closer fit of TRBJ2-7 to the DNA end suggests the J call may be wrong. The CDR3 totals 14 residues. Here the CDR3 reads CASSPHIGYGEQYF. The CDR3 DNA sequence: TGTGCCAGCAGTCCCCATATAGGGTACGGCGAGCAGTACTTC.

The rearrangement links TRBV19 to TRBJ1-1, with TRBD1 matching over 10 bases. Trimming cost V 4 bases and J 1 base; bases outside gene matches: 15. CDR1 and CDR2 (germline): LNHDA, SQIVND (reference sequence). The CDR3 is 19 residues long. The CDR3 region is CASSRTGGQGRGPNTEAFF. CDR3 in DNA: TGTGCCAGTAGTAGGACAGGGGGTCAAGGCCGAGGACCGAACACTGAAGCTTTCTTT.

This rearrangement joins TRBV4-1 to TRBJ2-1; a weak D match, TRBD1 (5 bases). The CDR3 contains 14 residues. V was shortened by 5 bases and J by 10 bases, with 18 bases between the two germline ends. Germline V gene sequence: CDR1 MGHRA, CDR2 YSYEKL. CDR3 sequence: CASSNPTASYEQFF. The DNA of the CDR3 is TGCGCCAGCAGCAACCCGACAGCCTCCTACGAGCAGTTCTTC.

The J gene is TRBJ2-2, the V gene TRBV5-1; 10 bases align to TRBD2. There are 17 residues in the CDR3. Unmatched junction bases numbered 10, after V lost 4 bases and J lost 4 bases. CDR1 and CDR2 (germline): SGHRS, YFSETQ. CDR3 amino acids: CASSQDGPSGGTGELFF. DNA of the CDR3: TGCGCCAGCAGCCAGGATGGGCCTAGCGGGGGCACCGGGGAGCTGTTTTTT.

CDR3 nucleotide sequence: TGTGCCAGCAGTTACTCGTTCAGCGGGGCCCGCACAGATACGCAGTATTTT. Translated, it gives CASSYSFSGARTDTQYF. This sequence joins TRBV6-5 and TRBJ2-3; 7 bases map to TRBD2. CDR1 and CDR2 from the germline V gene are MNHEY and SVGAGI. The V segment lost 0 bases and the J segment 1 base; nucleotides outside the gene matches: 7. The CDR3 has 17 residues.

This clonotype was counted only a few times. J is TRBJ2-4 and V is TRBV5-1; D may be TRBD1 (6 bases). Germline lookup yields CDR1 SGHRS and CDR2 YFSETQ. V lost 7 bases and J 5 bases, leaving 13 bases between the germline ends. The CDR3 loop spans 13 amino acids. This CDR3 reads CASRRTAENIQYF. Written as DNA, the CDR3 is TGCGCCAGCCGACGGACAGCGGAAAACATTCAGTACTTC.

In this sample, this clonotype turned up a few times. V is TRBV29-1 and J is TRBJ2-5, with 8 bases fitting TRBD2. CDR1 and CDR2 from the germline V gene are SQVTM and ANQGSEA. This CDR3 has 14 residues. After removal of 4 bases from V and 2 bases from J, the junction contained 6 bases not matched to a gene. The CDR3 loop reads CSVAKRGGQETQYF. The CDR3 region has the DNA TGCAGCGTTGCAAAACGGGGGGGACAAGAGACCCAGTACTTC.

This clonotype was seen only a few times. The CDR3 DNA follows: TGTGCCAGCCAGGGCTCCACTTCCACCTACGAGCAGTACTTC. It yields the protein CASQGSTSTYEQYF. The chain couples TRBV2 to TRBJ2-7, with a tentative D call TRBD1 (5 bases). The CDR3 runs to 14 residues. V lost 8 bases and J 2 bases, leaving 16 bases between the germline ends. CDR1 and CDR2 from the germline V gene are SNHLY and FYNNEI.

The CDR3 sequence is CASSYGREGSPLHF. The CDR3 DNA reads as TGTGCCAGCAGTTACGGGCGGGAAGGTTCACCCCTCCACTTT. The chain links TRBV6-6 to TRBJ1-6; D is unresolved. The V end was cut by 2 bases, the J end by 9 bases, with 11 bases between. The CDR3 is made up of 14 amino acids. Germline values: CDR1 MNHNY, CDR2 SVGAGI (reference sequence).

CDR3: CSVAAGLEQYF. The CDR3 DNA sequence: TGCAGCGTCGCTGCAGGGCTGGAGCAGTACTTC. The chain links TRBV29-1 to TRBJ2-5, with D possibly being TRBD1 (5 bases). V shed 6 bases and J shed 11 bases, with 16 bases lying between them. CDR1 and CDR2 (germline): SQVTM, ANQGSEA. The CDR3 runs to 11 residues.

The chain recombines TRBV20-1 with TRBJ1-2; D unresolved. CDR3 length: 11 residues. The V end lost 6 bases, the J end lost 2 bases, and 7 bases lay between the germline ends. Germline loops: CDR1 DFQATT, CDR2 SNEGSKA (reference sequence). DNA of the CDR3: TGCAGTGCGGGAGTGAACTATGGCTACACCTTC. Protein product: CSAGVNYGYTF.

CDR3 sequence: CSVDKGASGGDYNEQYF. For the CDR3, the DNA is TGCAGCGTTGATAAAGGGGCTAGCGGGGGGGACTACAATGAGCAGTACTTC. The rearrangement uses TRBV29-1 and TRBJ2-5, with TRBD2 matching over 12 bases. This CDR3 contains 17 residues. The germline gives CDR1 SQVTM, CDR2 ANQGSEA. V trimming: 3 bases; J trimming: 11 bases; junction bases outside the gene matches: 19.